The 30 T cell receptor beta chains listed next were all sequenced from one sample in a study of blood T cell repertoires in COVID-19. TCRdb keeps only in-frame clones here, not all; method: immunoSEQ multiplex PCR. The sample has roughly 440,000 clones; approximately 88% are singletons. What was sequenced was peripheral blood. The receptors here all came from a woman between 50 and 59 years old with COVID-19, enrolled during active disease.

The CDR3 DNA reads as TGTGCCAGCAGTCCCAGGGGAAGTCATGAAAAACTGTTTTTT. The encoded protein is CASSPRGSHEKLFF. The genes are TRBV9 and TRBJ1-4; possibly TRBD1 for D (6 bases). The CDR3 is 14 amino acids. Trimming left V 5 bases short and J 6 bases short, with 14 bases between. Germline V gene sequence: CDR1 SGDLS, CDR2 YYNGEE.

This clone was counted a single time. Within the sample, other DNA sequences also encode this same CDR3. The chain links TRBV6-5 to TRBJ1-5; D is possibly TRBD1 (6 bases). Germline-derived CDR1 and CDR2 are MNHEY and SVGAGI. This CDR3 comprises 13 residues. V dropped 5 bases and J dropped 2 bases, with 7 bases sitting between them. The CDR3 DNA sequence: TGTGCCAGCAGTCGGACAGGCAATCAGCCCCAGCATTTT. It translates to CASSRTGNQPQHF.

This rearrangement joins TRBV27 to TRBJ1-5; a possible D gene is TRBD1 (6 bases). CDR3 length equals 14 residues. Deletions cut 4 bases from V and 3 bases from J, with 10 bases between. Germline V gives CDR1 MNHEY, CDR2 SMNVEV (reference sequence). CDR3 sequence: CASSSRDTNQPQHF. The CDR3, as DNA: TGTGCCAGCAGTTCCCGGGACACCAATCAGCCCCAGCATTTT.

The rearrangement joins TRBV10-3 to TRBJ2-3, with 8 nucleotides matching TRBD2. V lost 8 bases to trimming and J lost 2 bases; unmatched junction nucleotides: 12. Germline V gene data show CDR1 as ENHRY and CDR2 as SYGVKD. The CDR3 contains 16 residues. CDR3 protein: CAIGRGLGGFTDTQYF. In DNA, the CDR3 is TGTGCCATCGGCCGGGGACTAGGAGGGTTCACAGATACGCAGTATTTT.

The chain is built from TRBV6-6 and TRBJ1-1; possible D gene TRBD1, 6 bases. Germline CDR1 reads MNHNY; CDR2 reads SVGAGI (reference sequence). V shed 5 bases and J shed 10 bases, with 23 bases lying between them. The CDR3 runs 15 residues. In nucleotides, the CDR3 is TGTGCCAGCAGTCCTCGCCGGGACACACTTTTGGGAGCTTTCTTT. Encoded protein: CASSPRRDTLLGAFF.

This clone was observed once. The chain links TRBV11-2 to TRBJ2-3; tentative D call: TRBD1 (7 bases). CDR1 is SGHAT and CDR2 is FQNNGV in the germline V gene. The V gene lost 1 base and the J gene lost 4 bases, with 9 bases spanning the gap. The CDR3 is made up of 14 amino acids. In DNA form, the CDR3 reads TGTGCCAGCAGCTTAGCCAGGGGGGCAGATACGCAGTATTTT. This encodes CASSLARGADTQYF.

The chain links TRBV19 to TRBJ2-3; TRBD2 might be the D (6 bases). The CDR3 extends over 16 amino acids. V was cut by 5 bases and J by 1 base, with 16 bases left in between. Germline CDR1 and CDR2: LNHDA and SQIVND (reference sequence). In DNA, the CDR3 is TGTGCCAGTAGTCCCCAGAGGAGGGATGGCACAGATACGCAGTATTTT. This codes for CASSPQRRDGTDTQYF.

The gene calls are TRBV14 and TRBJ1-4; TRBD1 matches at 8 bases. Germline-derived CDR1 and CDR2 are SGHDN and FVKESK. V shed 3 bases and J 0 bases; nucleotides not matched to a gene: 6. CDR3 length equals 17 residues. The CDR3 DNA follows: TGTGCCAGCAGCCAGACCAAACAGGGGGCAACTAATGAAAAACTGTTTTTT. Its translation is CASSQTKQGATNEKLFF. The full variable domain, its missing parts supplied by reference TRBV14 and TRBJ1-4, is EAGVTQFPSHSVIEKGQTVTLRCDPISGHDNLYWYRRVMGKEIKFLLHFVKESKQDESGMPNNRFLAERTGGTYSTLKVQPAELEDSGVYFCASSQTKQGATNEKLFFGSGTQLSVL.

Only a few counts were recorded for this clone. V is TRBV18 and J is TRBJ1-1, with 7 bases identical to TRBD1. Germline values: CDR1 KGHSH, CDR2 LQKENI. V lost 3 bases, J lost 0 bases, and 4 bases stayed unmatched. The CDR3 loop spans 15 amino acids. CDR3 in DNA: TGTGCCAGCTCACCGGCGGGACAGATGAACACTGAAGCTTTCTTT. It translates to CASSPAGQMNTEAFF.

The chain joins TRBV5-4 to TRBJ2-3; TRBD2 might be the D (5 bases). The germline V gene encodes CDR1 SGHNT and CDR2 YYREEE (reference sequence). This CDR3 spans 14 amino acids. The V gene lost 0 bases and the J gene lost 1 base, with 6 bases spanning the gap. The CDR3 spells CASSLDGGTDTQYF. CDR3 sequence (DNA): TGTGCCAGCAGCTTGGACGGGGGCACAGATACGCAGTATTTT.

The chain couples TRBV19 to TRBJ2-1; 8 positions match TRBD1. The CDR3 totals 14 residues. CDR1 and CDR2 (germline): LNHDA, SQIVND (reference sequence). Losses at the gene ends were 5 bases for V and 4 bases for J; bases not matched to a gene: 4. The chain's CDR3 is CASSLWDRYNEQFF. The CDR3 DNA is TGTGCCAGTAGTCTTTGGGACAGGTACAATGAGCAGTTCTTC.

In its sample, this clone was seen many times. CDR3 nucleotides: TGTGCCAGTAGTACCGGACAGGGAGTCACAGATACGCAGTATTTT. This translates into CASSTGQGVTDTQYF. This rearrangement joins TRBV19 to TRBJ2-3; 8 bases line up with TRBD1. CDR3 length equals 15 residues. Looked up from germline, CDR1 is LNHDA and CDR2 is SQIVND (reference sequence). Trimming took 4 bases from V and 2 from J; bases not matched to a gene: 5.

The chain combines TRBV19 with TRBJ1-5; no reliable D call. Germline values: CDR1 LNHDA, CDR2 SQIVND (reference sequence). CDR3 length equals 17 residues. Trimming shortened V by 1 base and J by 0 bases, and 13 bases separated the two germline ends. Here the CDR3 reads CASSIVEGGYSNQPQHF. The DNA for the CDR3 is TGTGCCAGTAGTATAGTAGAAGGAGGATATAGCAATCAGCCCCAGCATTTT.

This chain connects TRBV19 to TRBJ1-5; no clear D gene. V lost 2 bases and J 0 bases, leaving 8 bases between the germline ends. The CDR3 extends over 15 amino acids. The germline gives CDR1 LNHDA, CDR2 SQIVND (reference sequence). CDR3 sequence reads: CASSITAHSNQPQHF. For the CDR3, the DNA is TGTGCCAGTAGTATAACAGCACATAGCAATCAGCCCCAGCATTTT.

The rearrangement joins TRBV24-1 to TRBJ2-1, with 10 positions matching TRBD1. CDR1 is KGHDR, CDR2 SFDVKD, per germline. The CDR3 is made up of 13 amino acids. V trimming: 9 bases; J trimming: 7 bases; junction bases outside the gene matches: 5. This chain's CDR3 is CATSGQGWNEQFF. CDR3 DNA: TGTGCCACCTCGGGACAGGGGTGGAATGAGCAGTTCTTC.

This clone showed up just a few times. V usage is TRBV7-7 and J usage is TRBJ2-7; D is undetermined. Trimming removed 2 bases at V and 6 bases at J, with 11 bases between. The CDR3 extends over 13 amino acids. Germline V gene lookup returns CDR1 SSHAT and CDR2 FNYEAQ (reference sequence). This CDR3 reads CASSLSQAGEQYF. The CDR3 DNA is TGTGCCAGCAGCTTAAGCCAGGCCGGCGAGCAGTACTTC.

The rearrangement links TRBV7-8 to TRBJ1-4; D is possibly TRBD1 (6 bases). This CDR3 has 17 amino acids. From germline, CDR1 is SGHVS and CDR2 FQNEAQ. V was shortened by 2 bases and J by 5 bases, with 18 bases between the two germline ends. DNA of the CDR3: TGTGCCAGCAGCTTACCTAGACGGACAGCCCAAAATGAAAAACTGTTTTTT. Encoded protein: CASSLPRRTAQNEKLFF.

Comment on this clone: This sample also contains other DNA sequences that code for the same CDR3. The chain couples TRBV28 to TRBJ1-2, with no clear D. V lost 5 bases, J lost 5 bases, and 6 bases lay in between. In germline, CDR1 is MDHEN, CDR2 SYDVKM. The CDR3 contains 11 residues. The CDR3 DNA sequence: TGTGCCAGCAGTCGGGGTTATGGCTACACCTTC. Translated, it gives CASSRGYGYTF.

This chain connects TRBV7-2 to TRBJ2-2; D remains unclear. Germline CDR1 is SGHTA and CDR2 is FQGNSA. V lost 2 bases and J lost 5, with 6 bases in between. This CDR3 is 13 amino acids long. The CDR3 DNA sequence: TGTGCCAGCAGCTTATTGGAGACCGGGGAGCTGTTTTTT. It codes for CASSLLETGELFF.

In its sample, this clone was seen once. The chain joins TRBV24-1 to TRBJ1-6; D remains ambiguous. CDR3 length: 13 amino acids. Per germline, CDR1 KGHDR and CDR2 SFDVKD. V lost 4 bases, J lost 6 bases, and 6 bases lay in between. CDR3 region: CATSEYINSPLHF. DNA of the CDR3: TGTGCCACCAGTGAATATATTAATTCACCCCTCCACTTT.

The rearrangement joins TRBV7-9 to TRBJ1-4; D may be TRBD1 (5 bases). Germline V lookup: CDR1 SEHNR, CDR2 FQNEAQ (reference sequence). CDR3 size: 15 residues. Trimming cost V 1 base and J 6 bases, with 12 bases left between them. The CDR3 nucleotides are TGTGCCAGCAGCTTAGTCACGGCAGGGTATGAAAAACTGTTTTTT. The encoded protein is CASSLVTAGYEKLFF.

Worth noting for this clone: The limits of the CDR3 on the DNA are not certain, so only TCRdb's listed CDR3 is given. The chain links TRBV5-1 to TRBJ2-2; the table's TRBD2 call for D was not verified on the DNA. The length of the CDR3 is 15 amino acids, counting both ends. Germline-derived CDR1 and CDR2 are SGHRS and YFSETQ. The CDR3 protein is CASSSGGGSPGSCFF.

V and J are TRBV30 and TRBJ1-5, with D uncertain. The germline CDR1 and CDR2 sequences are GTSNPN and SVGIG (reference sequence). The V end lost 0 bases, the J end lost 2 bases, and 11 bases lay between the germline ends. CDR3 length: 15 amino acids. The CDR3 sequence: CAWSVQGGRNQPQHF. In DNA, the CDR3 is TGTGCCTGGAGTGTACAAGGAGGGCGCAATCAGCCCCAGCATTTT.

The chain employs TRBV9 and TRBJ2-5; tentatively, D is TRBD1 (6 bases). CDR3 length: 18 residues. The germline V and J ends were trimmed by 3 bases and 2 bases, with 23 bases remaining between them. Germline assignment: CDR1 SGDLS and CDR2 YYNGEE. The CDR3, as DNA: TGTGCCAGCAGCGCCCAACTGGGTAGGGCAGGGGAACAAGAGACCCAGTACTTC. Amino acid sequence: CASSAQLGRAGEQETQYF.

The chain recombines TRBV24-1 with TRBJ2-4, with TRBD1 matching over 8 bases. CDR3 length: 12 amino acids. The trim removed 9 bases at V and 4 bases at J, leaving 1 base unmatched. Per the germline V gene, CDR1 is KGHDR and CDR2 is SFDVKD. CDR3 loop: CATGQGKNIQYF. The CDR3 DNA sequence: TGTGCCACCGGACAGGGTAAAAACATTCAGTACTTC.

The chain combines TRBV12-5 with TRBJ2-1; no firm D call. The germline V gene has CDR1 LGHNT and CDR2 FRNRAP. The CDR3 sequence is 11 residues long. V was cut by 6 bases and J by 6 bases, with 6 bases left in between. Here the CDR3 reads CASGQINEQFF. The CDR3 DNA is TGTGCTAGTGGCCAAATCAATGAGCAGTTCTTC. Together with reference TRBV12-5 and TRBJ2-1, the CDR3 gives the full variable domain: DARVTQTPRHKVTEMGQEVTMRCQPILGHNTVFWYRQTMMQGLELLAYFRNRAPLDDSGMPKDRFSAEMPDATLATLKIQPSEPRDSAVYFCASGQINEQFFGPGTRLTVL.

V is TRBV29-1 and J is TRBJ1-2; D is possibly TRBD1 (5 bases). In germline, CDR1 is SQVTM, CDR2 ANQGSEA. The CDR3 is made up of 13 amino acids. Trimming removed 0 bases from V and 4 bases from J, with 9 bases in between. The CDR3 spells CSVEDGRGYGYTF. CDR3 coding DNA: TGCAGCGTTGAAGATGGGAGGGGCTATGGCTACACCTTC.

As regards this clone: One end of the junction is discordant with germline, which a read error may explain. The gene calls are TRBV5-4 and TRBJ1-5; 10 positions match TRBD1. Germline CDR1 and CDR2: SGHNT and YYREEE (reference sequence). CDR3 length: 15 amino acids. The CDR3, as DNA: TGTGCCAGCAGCCCGGGACAGGGGAGCAGTCAGCCCCAGCATTTT. Its protein product is CASSPGQGSSQPQHF.

The rearrangement uses TRBV6-1 and TRBJ1-3; TRBD1 agrees at 8 bases. The length of the CDR3 is 18 residues. V was pared by 1 base and J by 5 bases, with 13 bases of the junction left unmatched. Germline assignment: CDR1 MNHNS and CDR2 SASEGT. This chain's CDR3 is CASSEVAGGTTRRNTIYF. CDR3 bases: TGTGCCAGCAGTGAAGTCGCAGGGGGCACAACCCGGAGAAACACCATATATTTT.

DNA of the CDR3: TGTGCCAGCAGTCCTGGGACAGGGGTATTCACCGGGGAGCTGTTTTTT. It codes for CASSPGTGVFTGELFF. This sequence joins TRBV7-8 and TRBJ2-2; the match to TRBD1 covers 10 bases. CDR1 is SGHVS and CDR2 is FQNEAQ in the germline V gene. V lost 6 bases, J lost 4 bases, and 8 bases stayed unmatched. This CDR3 has 16 amino acids.